One TCR beta chain is described in this entry. The target antigen is unknown. Because the CDR3 is missing its conserved closing phenylalanine or tryptophan, this is likely a read error. The DNA is omitted, as the CDR3 cannot be located on it reliably, and the CDR3 follows TCRdb's listing. From its first to its last residue, the CDR3 has 12 amino acids. Germline values: CDR1 SGHVS, CDR2 FQNEAQ. The data belong to a study of CD8+CD57+ T cells in acquired aplastic anemia. Across the study: On average, sorted CD4+ and CD8+ cells gave roughly 3 ug of DNA.

Study-wide results and caveats: The study found no significant CD8+ Simpson's diversity difference between patients and controls. Sharing between patients and controls was observed for twenty-nine CD8+ CDR3 sequences.

Only patients with CD8+CD57+ cell expansion on flow cytometry were chosen for sequencing. According to the study, genomic DNA was the template for TCR beta VDJ and CDR3 profiling. MiXCR, run by TCRdb on the reads, gives a single entry per CDR3 protein. This sample has roughly 250,000 distinct CDR3 sequences, with 82% found just once. The sequencing input was sorted CD4+, CD8+, or CD8+CD57+ T cells (not recorded which) from PBMCs. This rearrangement joins TRBV7-8 to TRBJ2-2; the table's D call of TRBD1 was not tested on the DNA. The TCR sequence derives from a human donor with aplastic anemia. The CDR3 region is CASSFGHGAEIL.